The present entry profiles one T cell receptor beta chain with its context. The sample originates from a study of blood T cell repertoires in COVID-19. Study-level information: Samples of COVID-19 (acute and convalescent) were obtained from the United States, Italy and Spain. In each case, the material was cDNA or gDNA derived from T cells, B-cell-depleted T cells, or PBMCs.

Generated by immunoSEQ multiplex PCR, the TCRdb table keeps only in-frame clones and is missing some. The repertoire holds some 300,000 clones, roughly 80% seen once, with around 4% in the top ten. The CDR3 consists of 18 residues. With V trimmed by 4 bases and J by 4 bases, 9 bases remained unmatched. Germline V gene data show CDR1 as LGHDT and CDR2 as YNNKEL (reference sequence). The clonotype was recovered from a woman in her fifties or sixties with active or convalescent COVID-19. The chain uses TRBV3-1 (or the pseudogene TRBV3-2) and TRBJ2-3, with 15 bases identical to TRBD2. What was sequenced was peripheral blood. This chain's CDR3 is CASSPRPGLAGGPDTQYF. The DNA for the CDR3 is TGTGCCAGCAGCCCACGCCCGGGACTAGCGGGAGGACCAGATACGCAGTATTTT.